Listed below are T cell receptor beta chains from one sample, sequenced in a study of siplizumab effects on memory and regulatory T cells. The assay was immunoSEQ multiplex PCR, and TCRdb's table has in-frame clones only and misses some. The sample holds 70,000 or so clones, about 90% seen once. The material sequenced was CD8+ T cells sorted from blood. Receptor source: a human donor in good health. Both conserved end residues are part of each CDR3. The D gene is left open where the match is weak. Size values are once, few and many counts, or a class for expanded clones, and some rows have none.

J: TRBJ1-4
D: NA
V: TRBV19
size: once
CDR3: CASATNEKLFF
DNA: TGTGCCAGCGCTACTAATGAAAAACTGTTTTTT

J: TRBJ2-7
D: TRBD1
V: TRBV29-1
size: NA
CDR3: CSVEGQGDSYEQYF
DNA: TGCAGCGTTGAAGGACAGGGGGACTCCTACGAGCAGTACTTC

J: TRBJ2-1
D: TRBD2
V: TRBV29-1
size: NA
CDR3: CSVSGSSGEQFF
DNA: TGCAGCGTCAGCGGGAGCTCGGGTGAGCAGTTCTTC

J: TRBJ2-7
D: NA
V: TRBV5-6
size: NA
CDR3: CASSLDWMNRNGEQYF
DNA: TGTGCCAGCAGCTTGGACTGGATGAACAGGAACGGCGAGCAGTACTTC

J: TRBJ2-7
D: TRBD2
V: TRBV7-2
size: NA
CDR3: CASSPIAGPPYEQYF
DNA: TGTGCCAGCAGCCCTATAGCGGGGCCCCCCTACGAGCAGTACTTC

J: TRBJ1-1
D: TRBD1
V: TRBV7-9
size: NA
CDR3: CASSLAQGASTEAFF
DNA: TGTGCCAGCAGCTTAGCCCAGGGGGCGTCCACTGAAGCTTTCTTT

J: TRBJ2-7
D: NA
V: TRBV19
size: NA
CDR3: CASTPQGSYEQYF
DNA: TGTGCCAGTACCCCCCAGGGTTCCTACGAGCAGTACTTC

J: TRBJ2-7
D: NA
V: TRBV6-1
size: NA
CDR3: CASSDSPYEQYF
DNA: TGTGCCAGCAGTGACTCGCCGTACGAGCAGTACTTC

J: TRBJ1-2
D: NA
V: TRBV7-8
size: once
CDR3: CASSLETSTNYGYTF
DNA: TGTGCCAGCAGCCTTGAAACAAGTACCAACTATGGCTACACCTTC

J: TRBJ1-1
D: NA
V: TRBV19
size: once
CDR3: CATIEDGRVGAFF
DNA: TGTGCCACGATCGAGGACGGCCGGGTGGGAGCTTTCTTT

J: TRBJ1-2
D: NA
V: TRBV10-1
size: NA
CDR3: CASSERGNYGYTF
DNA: TGCGCCAGCAGTGAGAGGGGAAACTATGGCTACACCTTC

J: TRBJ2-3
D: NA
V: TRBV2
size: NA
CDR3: CASSAGTSTDTQYF
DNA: TGTGCCAGCAGTGCCGGGACTAGCACAGATACGCAGTATTTT

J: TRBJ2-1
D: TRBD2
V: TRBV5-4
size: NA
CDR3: CASTWGRGGNEQFF
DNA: TGTGCCAGCACTTGGGGGCGGGGGGGCAATGAGCAGTTCTTC

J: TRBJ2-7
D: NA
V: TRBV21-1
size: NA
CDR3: CASSKAPGGAGKQYF
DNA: TGTGCCAGCAGCAAAGCCCCGGGGGGGGCAGGAAAGCAGTACTTC

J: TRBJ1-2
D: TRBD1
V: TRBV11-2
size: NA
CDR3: CASSSTTGLHVYTF
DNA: TGTGCCAGCAGCTCTACGACAGGGCTCCATGTCTACACCTTC

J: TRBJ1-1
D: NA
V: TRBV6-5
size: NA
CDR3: CASSSNFEGTEAFF
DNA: TGTGCCAGCAGTTCTAATTTTGAAGGCACTGAAGCTTTCTTT

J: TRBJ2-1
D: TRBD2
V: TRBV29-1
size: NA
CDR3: CSVEGTSGYYNEQFF
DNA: TGCAGCGTTGAGGGGACTAGCGGGTATTACAATGAGCAGTTCTTC

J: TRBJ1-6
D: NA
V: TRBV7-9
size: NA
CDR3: CASSRQLSSYNSPLHF
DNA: TGTGCCAGCAGCCGACAGCTAAGCTCCTATAATTCACCCCTCCACTTT

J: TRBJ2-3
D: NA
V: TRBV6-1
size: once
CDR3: CASSKYTDTQYF
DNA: TGTGCCAGCAGTAAATACACAGATACGCAGTATTTT

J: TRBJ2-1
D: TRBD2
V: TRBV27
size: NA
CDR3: CASSPLGAGEVRINEQFF
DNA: TGTGCCAGCAGTCCACTTGGAGCGGGAGAGGTTCGTATCAATGAGCAGTTCTTC

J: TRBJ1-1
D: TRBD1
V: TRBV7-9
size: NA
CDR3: CASSLGELWDRANTEAFF
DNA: TGTGCCAGCAGCTTAGGAGAATTGTGGGACAGGGCCAACACTGAAGCTTTCTTT

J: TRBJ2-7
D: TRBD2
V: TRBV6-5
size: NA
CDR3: CASSYSILAGPYEQYF
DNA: TGTGCCAGCAGTTACTCGATTCTAGCGGGACCCTACGAGCAGTACTTC

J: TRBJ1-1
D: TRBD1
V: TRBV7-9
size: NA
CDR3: CASSFGQGARTEAFF
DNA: TGTGCCAGCAGTTTTGGACAGGGGGCTCGCACTGAAGCTTTCTTT